The entry that follows covers one T cell receptor beta chain sequence. The sample belongs to a study of T cell responses to AZD1222 COVID-19 vaccine. The protocol was immunoSEQ multiplex PCR, while the TCRdb copy is restricted to in-frame clones and leaves out a portion. The repertoire holds around 94,000 clones, approximately 91% seen once, with about an eighth in the top ten. The source of this sequence is an adult in good health. This sample comprised peripheral blood, obtained on day 0 of AZD1222 vaccination.

The CDR3 is CASSQDGRGNTEAFF. The DNA of the CDR3 is TGTGCCAGCAGCCAAGATGGGAGGGGGAACACTGAAGCTTTCTTT. The chain employs TRBV3-1 (or the pseudogene TRBV3-2) and TRBJ1-1, with D perhaps TRBD1 (5 bases). Germline-derived CDR1 and CDR2 are LGHDT and YNNKEL (reference sequence). V lost 0 bases, J lost 1 base, and 9 bases lay in between. The CDR3 contains 15 residues.